The clone carrying this T cell receptor beta chain has a handful of counts. The record originates from a study of blood T cells in healthy people across ages. The CDR3 has 16 residues. From germline, CDR1 is SGHRS and CDR2 YFSETQ. Trimming removed 4 bases from V and 2 bases from J; junction bases left unmatched: 11. Through a sample-barcoded 5' primer and a J-beta primer mix, a second PCR was run for roughly 6 to 11 cycles. One entry per CDR3 protein results from TCRdb running MiXCR on the 5' RACE reads. The profile covers roughly 1 million distinct CDR3 sequences, with roughly a quarter appearing a single time and around 0.75% taken by the ten largest. The same specimen was also included in a second study, on T cells of mothers and their children.

The origin of this receptor is a girl aged 2 to 9 in good health. This chain joins TRBV5-1 and TRBJ2-5, with TRBD1 identical over 7 bases. The sample consisted of blood. CDR3 loop: CASSRDRETRQETQYF. For the CDR3, the DNA is TGCGCCAGCAGCCGTGACAGGGAGACGAGACAAGAGACCCAGTACTTC.